The T cell receptor (beta chain) described here comes from a study of pediatric ulcerative colitis. As to this clone: Its target is unknown. Other DNA sequences from this sample encode an identical CDR3 as well.

Trimming shortened V by 5 bases and J by 3 bases, and 8 bases separated the two germline ends. Germline CDR1 reads MNHEY; CDR2 reads SMNVEV (reference sequence). The CDR3 spans 13 residues. The rectum was sampled with one to two pinch biopsies at colonoscopy. General study findings and limits: Substantially fewer templates came from a couple of patients' blood samples. Blood-rectal clonal overlap within each person was significantly higher in ulcerative colitis patients than controls.

Up to 500,000 reads were sequenced per sample. TCRdb's copy holds only in-frame clones and misses some; the assay was immunoSEQ multiplex PCR. The sample yields 16,000 or so clones, about 80% seen once. V and J are TRBV27 and TRBJ1-3, with D uncertain. Specimen: gut tissue. This sequence originates from a boy younger than 18 who was a control in a study of pediatric ulcerative colitis. The CDR3 protein is CASSPTGGNTIYF. CDR3 sequence (DNA): TGTGCCAGCAGTCCTACGGGTGGAAACACCATATATTTT.